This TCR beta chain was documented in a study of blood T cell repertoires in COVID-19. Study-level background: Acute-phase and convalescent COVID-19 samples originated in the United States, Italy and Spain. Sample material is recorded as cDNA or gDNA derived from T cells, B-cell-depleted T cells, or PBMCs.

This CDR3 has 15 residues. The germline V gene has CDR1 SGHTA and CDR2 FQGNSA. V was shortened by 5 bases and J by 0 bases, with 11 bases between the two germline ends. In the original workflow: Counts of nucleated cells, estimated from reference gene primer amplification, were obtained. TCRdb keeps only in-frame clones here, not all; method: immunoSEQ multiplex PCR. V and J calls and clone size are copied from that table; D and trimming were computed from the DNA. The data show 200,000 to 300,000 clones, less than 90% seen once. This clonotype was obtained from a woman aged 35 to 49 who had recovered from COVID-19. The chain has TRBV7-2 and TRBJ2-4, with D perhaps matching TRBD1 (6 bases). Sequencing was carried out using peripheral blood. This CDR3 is CASSHRDIAKNIQYF. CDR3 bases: TGTGCCAGCAGCCACCGGGACATAGCCAAAAACATTCAGTACTTC.